This T cell receptor beta chain stems from a study of CD4 and CD8 cells across lung adenocarcinoma regions. MiXCR, run by TCRdb on the PCR reads, gives a single entry per CDR3 protein. The sample consists of about 6,800 distinct CDR3 sequences, about 54% of them appearing once. The patients had localized lung adenocarcinoma, a non-small cell subtype. V gave up 11 bases and J gave up 4 bases, with 23 bases separating them. The CDR3 sequence is 15 residues long. Germline loops: CDR1 MDHEN, CDR2 SYDVKM. Sequencing was done on a sample of CD8+ T cells from the center of a lung tumor. This sequence originates from a male donor with lung adenocarcinoma. The CD4 and CD8 labels of this study may be unreliable. The rearrangement uses TRBV28 and TRBJ2-5; possibly TRBD1 or TRBD2 for D (6 bases each). This chain's CDR3 is CAGGPAGRDPETQYF. CDR3 DNA sequence: TGTGCCGGGGGGCCCGCGGGCCGTGACCCAGAGACCCAGTACTTC.